This T cell receptor (beta chain) was observed in a study of blood T cell repertoires in COVID-19. Study-level information: Acute-phase and convalescent COVID-19 samples originated in the United States, Italy and Spain. From T cells, B-cell-depleted T cells, or PBMCs came the material, which was cDNA or gDNA.

Some clones are missing from TCRdb's copy, which holds only in-frame ones; the method was immunoSEQ multiplex PCR. The sample carries about 220,000 clones, 80% to 90% recorded once. V was clipped by 3 bases and J by 3 bases, with 11 bases between them. Germline lookup yields CDR1 LNHDA and CDR2 SQIVND (reference sequence). The CDR3 has 14 residues. This study enrolled people aged roughly 18 to 90 from about 24 US geographic areas. The study assigned cohorts using participant-reported clinical history. What was sequenced was PBMCs or T cells enriched from blood (not recorded which). The clonotype comes from a woman aged 18-29 years in a cohort exposed to, infected with or recovered from COVID-19 (not recorded which). The chain uses TRBV19 and TRBJ2-5; D unclear. The DNA of the CDR3 is TGTGCCAGTAGTATTCTTTTACGGGAAGAGACCCAGTACTTC. This codes for CASSILLREETQYF.